This record looks at one TCR beta chain sequence and its context. Germline CDR1 SEHNR, CDR2 FQNEAQ (reference sequence). The CDR3 runs to 13 residues. Between the trimmed V and J ends, which lost 10 bases and 3 bases, there was a span of 16 bases. The naive CD8 population came from CD45RO-negative cells selected for CCR7, without terminally differentiated effector memory CD45RA+ cells. This record comes from a study of shared clonotypes between healthy human individuals. Libraries were prepared by immunoSEQ multiplex PCR; TCRdb keeps only in-frame clonotypes and omits some of them. The table has about 680,000 clones, 90% to 95% seen once; the top ten hold approximately 24%.

V is TRBV7-9 and J is TRBJ2-7, with D possibly TRBD1 on 7 matching bases. The material sequenced was naive CD8+ T cells sorted from blood. The receptor comes from a man younger than 40 in good health. For the CDR3, the DNA is TGTGCCATCCGGGCGGGGACAGTCTACGAGCAGTACTTC. It is translated as CAIRAGTVYEQYF.